These 18 T cell receptor beta chains share one sample of origin, sequenced in a study of vaccination effects on CD4 cells after COVID-19. Here immunoSEQ multiplex PCR was the method, and the copy in TCRdb shows in-frame clones only, minus some. The table lists 20,000 to 25,000 clones, approximately 70% of them singletons. Which antigens these TCRs recognize remains unknown. Sequencing was preceded by expansion of antigen-specific CD4+ T cells with viral peptide pools in the ViraFEST assay. Culture proceeded for about 11 days, and CD4+ T cells were then isolated. Testing of the vaccine recipients showed negative nucleocapsid antibodies and no prior SARS-CoV-2 infection. Sample: CD4+ T cells from PBMCs cultured with HCoV-NL63 spike peptides, taken before COVID-19 vaccination. The source is a human donor who received a COVID-19 vaccine.

This sequence joins TRBV18 and TRBJ1-5; possible D gene TRBD1, 6 bases. This CDR3 has 15 residues. Germline assignment: CDR1 KGHSH and CDR2 LQKENI. V lost 0 bases and J lost 4, with 10 bases in between. In DNA form, the CDR3 reads TGTGCCAGCTCACCACCGGGGGGCGGGAATCAGCCCCAGCATTTT. Translating gives CASSPPGGGNQPQHF.

This CDR3 is CSVGHRTIRSSYEQYF. The CDR3 DNA is TGCAGCGTGGGCCACCGGACAATCAGGAGCTCCTACGAGCAGTACTTC. This chain links TRBV29-1 with TRBJ2-7; tentatively, D is TRBD1 (5 bases). The germline CDR1 and CDR2 sequences are SQVTM and ANQGSEA. CDR3 length: 16 amino acids. The V and J ends lost 6 bases and 0 bases respectively, with 21 bases between them.

The chain links TRBV4-1 to TRBJ2-1, with 12 nucleotides matching TRBD2. The CDR3 spans 16 residues. The germline V gene has CDR1 MGHRA and CDR2 YSYEKL. Trimming cost V 0 bases and J 6 bases; bases outside gene matches: 3. CDR3 bases: TGCGCCAGCAGCCAAGAACTAGCGGGAGGACTCAATGAGCAGTTCTTC. Translation gives CASSQELAGGLNEQFF.

This clone was counted only a few times. The genes are TRBV6-1 and TRBJ1-2; 12 bases are shared with TRBD1. The length of the CDR3 is 15 residues. V was clipped by 3 bases and J by 4 bases; unmatched bases: 3. Germline CDR1 reads MNHNS; CDR2 reads SASEGT. CDR3 sequence (DNA): TGTGCCAGCAGTGAGGGGACAGGGGGCGCCTATGGCTACACCTTC. Protein product: CASSEGTGGAYGYTF.

This chain connects TRBV3-1 (or the pseudogene TRBV3-2) to TRBJ2-7; D uncertain. The germline gives CDR1 LGHDT, CDR2 YNNKEL (reference sequence). Trimming cost V 4 bases and J 4 bases, with 11 bases left between them. There are 13 residues in the CDR3. This CDR3 reads CASSPGWVYEQYF. In DNA form, the CDR3 reads TGTGCCAGCAGCCCTGGTTGGGTGTACGAGCAGTACTTC.

V usage is TRBV7-9 and J usage is TRBJ2-7; TRBD1 is a possible D gene (6 bases). The CDR3 spans 14 residues. The V end lost 4 bases, the J end lost 1 base, and 11 bases lay between the germline ends. The V gene's germline CDR1 is SEHNR and CDR2 FQNEAQ (reference sequence). The CDR3 DNA follows: TGTGCCAGCAGCTCCCGGACAGATTCCTACGAGCAGTACTTC. Amino acids: CASSSRTDSYEQYF.

The chain combines TRBV5-8 with TRBJ2-3; 7 nucleotides match TRBD2. CDR1 and CDR2 (germline): SGHTS, YDEGEE. CDR3 length equals 15 residues. J was trimmed by 4 bases and V by 4 bases; bases with no gene match: 9. The CDR3 DNA sequence: TGTGCCAGCAGCGGCACTAGCGAACAATCAGATACGCAGTATTTT. This translates into CASSGTSEQSDTQYF.

The CDR3, as DNA: TGCAGTGCTAGTGTACGGTCGCGCTACACCTTC. Residues: CSASVRSRYTF. The chain joins TRBV20-1 to TRBJ1-2; no clear D. This CDR3 is built from 11 residues. With 3 bases removed from V and 9 bases from J, the gap between germline ends came to 11 bases. Germline-derived CDR1 and CDR2 are DFQATT and SNEGSKA (reference sequence).

This sequence joins TRBV30 and TRBJ1-5; D is ambiguous. Looked up from germline, CDR1 is GTSNPN and CDR2 is SVGIG (reference sequence). The CDR3 loop spans 11 amino acids. V lost 1 base, J lost 9 bases, and 7 bases lay in between. DNA for the CDR3: TGTGCCTGGAGTGGATTAGGGCCCCAGCATTTT. Translation gives CAWSGLGPQHF.

Only one count was recorded for this clone. The J gene is TRBJ2-5, the V gene TRBV7-8; D is uncertain. The CDR3 spans 16 residues. CDR1 is SGHVS, CDR2 FQNEAQ, per germline. Between the trimmed V and J ends, which lost 3 bases and 1 base, there was a span of 15 bases. The CDR3 region has the DNA TGTGCCAGCAGCTTTGACATGGGATGGGGCCAAGAGACCCAGTACTTC. This sequence encodes CASSFDMGWGQETQYF. Full variable domain (outside the CDR3, taken from reference TRBV7-8 and TRBJ2-5): GAGVSQSPRYKVAKRGQDVALRCDPISGHVSLFWYQQALGQGPEFLTYFQNEAQLDKSGLPSDRFFAERPEGSVSTLKIQRTQQEDSAVYLCASSFDMGWGQETQYFGPGTRLLVL.

The chain links TRBV4-1 to TRBJ2-7; D gene uncertain. Trimming left V 4 bases short and J 0 bases short, with 13 bases between. This CDR3 has 15 amino acids. Germline values: CDR1 MGHRA, CDR2 YSYEKL. Written as DNA, the CDR3 is TGCGCCAGCAGCCCCGGGTGGGTCGACTCCTACGAGCAGTACTTC. Its translation is CASSPGWVDSYEQYF.

This clone has only a few counts. CDR3 bases: TGTGCCAGCAGTGACAGACTTCGGACAGGGTCGAACACCGGGGAGCTGTTTTTT. This codes for CASSDRLRTGSNTGELFF. The chain uses TRBV6-4 and TRBJ2-2; the match to TRBD1 covers 8 bases. CDR1 and CDR2 (germline): MRHNA, SNTAGT. The V segment lost 2 bases and the J segment 0 bases; nucleotides outside the gene matches: 8. The CDR3 extends over 18 amino acids.

The chain carries TRBV5-1 and TRBJ2-6; TRBD2 is a possible D gene (6 bases). The CDR3 length is 17 residues. Germline CDR1 and CDR2: SGHRS and YFSETQ. V was pared by 2 bases and J by 0 bases, with 12 bases between. CDR3 residues: CASSLELANSGANVLTF. The CDR3 nucleotides are TGCGCCAGCAGCTTAGAACTAGCCAACTCTGGGGCCAACGTCCTGACTTTC.

V gene TRBV30 combines with J gene TRBJ1-2; D gene uncertain. CDR3 length: 12 amino acids. Germline lookup yields CDR1 GTSNPN and CDR2 SVGIG (reference sequence). Trimming took 4 bases from V and 8 from J, leaving 14 bases between them. In nucleotides, the CDR3 is TGTGCCTGGAACAGACCTATGCGGGGCTACACCTTC. Its protein product is CAWNRPMRGYTF.

J is TRBJ1-2 and V is TRBV6-1; the D gene is possibly TRBD1 (6 bases). The V gene lost 4 bases and the J gene lost 0 bases, with 15 bases spanning the gap. This CDR3 has 16 amino acids. The germline CDR1 and CDR2 sequences are MNHNS and SASEGT. CDR3 sequence reads: CASSGHTGKPNYGYTF. Here the CDR3 DNA reads TGTGCCAGCAGTGGCCACACAGGGAAACCTAACTATGGCTACACCTTC.

The chain uses TRBV5-1 and TRBJ2-1; the D gene could be TRBD1 or TRBD2 (5 bases each). The length of the CDR3 is 15 residues. Looked up from germline, CDR1 is SGHRS and CDR2 is YFSETQ. Trimming took off 2 bases at V and 6 bases at J, with 15 bases between the two ends. The CDR3 sequence: CASSLRTGPINEQFF. The CDR3 nucleotides read TGCGCCAGCAGCTTACGAACGGGGCCCATCAATGAGCAGTTCTTC.

V gene TRBV10-3 combines with J gene TRBJ1-4; 10 nucleotides agree with TRBD1. There are 13 residues in the CDR3. With 10 bases clipped from V and 4 bases from J, the junction kept 3 bases outside the gene matches. In germline, CDR1 is ENHRY, CDR2 SYGVKD. The CDR3 sequence: CATRTGGNEKLFF. In DNA form, the CDR3 reads TGTGCCACAAGGACAGGGGGTAATGAAAAACTGTTTTTT.

Only a few counts were recorded for this clone. The chain combines TRBV6-6 with TRBJ2-3; the match to TRBD1 covers 7 bases. Germline V gene data show CDR1 as MNHNY and CDR2 as SVGAGI (reference sequence). Trimming cost V 5 bases and J 1 base; bases outside gene matches: 6. CDR3 length: 15 amino acids. CDR3 sequence (DNA): TGTGCCAGCAGTGACAGGGATAGAGGCACAGATACGCAGTATTTT. Translation: CASSDRDRGTDTQYF.